These 9 T cell receptor beta chains share one sample of origin, sequenced in a study of OX40 agonist ivuxolimab in advanced cancers. The assay was immunoSEQ multiplex PCR, and TCRdb's table has in-frame clones only and misses some. The data contain roughly 10,000 clones, roughly 90% of them singletons. Material: CD4+ or CD8+ T cells sorted from blood, obtained in a trial of the OX40 agonist ivuxolimab. These receptors were collected from an adult with an advanced solid tumor such as melanoma, head and neck, liver or kidney cancer.

The chain recombines TRBV6-1 with TRBJ1-1, with 7 bases lining up with TRBD1. This CDR3 spans 11 amino acids. The V and J ends lost 6 bases and 11 bases, in that order; junction bases with no gene match: 6. Germline-derived CDR1 and CDR2 are MNHNS and SASEGT. CDR3 in amino acids: CASSPQGTAFF. Written as DNA, the CDR3 is TGTGCCAGCAGCCCACAGGGGACGGCTTTCTTT.

This clone was counted a few times. The V gene is TRBV19, the J gene TRBJ1-3, with D unclear. Germline V gene sequence: CDR1 LNHDA, CDR2 SQIVND (reference sequence). V was pared by 4 bases and J by 0 bases, with 10 bases between. The CDR3 runs 15 residues. The CDR3 is CASSTPQSSGNTIYF. The CDR3 region has the DNA TGTGCCAGTAGTACGCCTCAGAGCTCTGGAAACACCATATATTTT. Supplemented by reference TRBV19 and TRBJ1-3, the full variable domain reads DGGITQSPKYLFRKEGQNVTLSCEQNLNHDAMYWYRQDPGQGLRLIYYSQIVNDFQKGDIAEGYSVSREKKESFPLTVTSAQKNPTAFYLCASSTPQSSGNTIYFGEGSWLTVV.

This clone was seen only once. This chain links TRBV23-1 with TRBJ1-3; D may be TRBD1 (6 bases). TRBV23-1 is identified as an open reading frame with a role that is uncertain. This CDR3 comprises 14 residues. CDR3 nucleotide sequence: TGCCTCACGGGGGAAGGGAGGGACATTGACACCATATATTTT. Amino acids: CLTGEGRDIDTIYF.

The chain links TRBV11-3 to TRBJ2-7; unclear D gene. V was shortened by 6 bases and J by 0 bases, with 12 bases between the two germline ends. This CDR3 spans 14 amino acids. In germline, CDR1 is SGHNT, CDR2 YENEEA. CDR3 sequence reads: CASSGQLYSYEQYF. The CDR3, as DNA: TGTGCCAGCAGTGGGCAGCTATACTCCTACGAGCAGTACTTC.

The chain is built from TRBV5-1 and TRBJ2-2; D tentatively fits TRBD1 or TRBD2 (5 bases each). The CDR3 totals 17 residues. The V and J ends lost 4 bases and 1 base respectively, with 17 bases between them. The germline CDR1 and CDR2 sequences are SGHRS and YFSETQ. This chain's CDR3 is CASSPGTLLMNTGELFF. The CDR3 nucleotides read TGCGCCAGCAGCCCCGGGACCCTCCTAATGAACACCGGGGAGCTGTTTTTT.

The genes are TRBV19 and TRBJ2-7, with D possibly matching TRBD2 (5 bases). V shed 1 base and J shed 6 bases, with 16 bases lying between them. Germline V lookup: CDR1 LNHDA, CDR2 SQIVND (reference sequence). This CDR3 is 15 amino acids long. CDR3 residues: CASSIALALFSEQYF. The CDR3 coding sequence is TGTGCCAGTAGTATAGCCCTAGCTCTTTTTTCCGAGCAGTACTTC.

By share of the sample, this clone is large. The chain links TRBV19 to TRBJ1-2, with D maybe TRBD1 (5 bases). V lost 2 bases to trimming and J lost 8 bases, with 12 bases between them. CDR1 and CDR2 (germline): LNHDA, SQIVND (reference sequence). This CDR3 has 13 amino acids. In DNA form, the CDR3 reads TGTGCCAGTAGTATAAGGGACGGACCGGGCTACACCTTC. This translates into CASSIRDGPGYTF.

V is TRBV5-4 and J is TRBJ2-7, with a weak D call TRBD1 (5 bases). This CDR3 spans 14 amino acids. Germline assignment: CDR1 SGHNT and CDR2 YYREEE (reference sequence). Between the trimmed V and J ends, which lost 0 bases and 3 bases, there was a span of 10 bases. The CDR3 protein is CASSLEGVGYEQYF. DNA for the CDR3: TGTGCCAGCAGCTTGGAAGGGGTTGGCTACGAGCAGTACTTC.

The rearrangement links TRBV6-5 to TRBJ1-2; the D gene is possibly TRBD1 (5 bases). The CDR3 extends over 15 amino acids. Germline-derived CDR1 and CDR2 are MNHEY and SVGAGI. The V and J ends lost 0 bases and 2 bases respectively, with 10 bases between them. In DNA form, the CDR3 reads TGTGCCAGCAGTTACTCGGAGGGGTTGAACTATGGCTACACCTTC. It is translated as CASSYSEGLNYGYTF.